This passage covers 15 T cell receptor beta chains from one sample sequenced in a study of cytomegalovirus exposure and HLA in healthy donors. Researchers ran the PCR with 60 Vbeta and 13 Jbeta primers. The repertoire was sequenced with immunoSEQ multiplex PCR; TCRdb's copy has only in-frame clones and lacks some. The sample holds about 180,000 clones; approximately 70% are singletons and the top ten take roughly 2.5%. The sequencing sample was made of PBMCs. The receptor set was obtained from a human donor in good health.

This chain connects TRBV4-3 to TRBJ2-1, with a possible D match to TRBD1 (6 bases). Between the trimmed V and J ends, which lost 4 bases and 8 bases, there was a span of 9 bases. Germline assignment: CDR1 LGHNA and CDR2 YSLEER. The CDR3 is 12 amino acids. The CDR3 spells CASSRTADEQFF. CDR3 in DNA: TGCGCCAGCAGCCGGACAGCGGATGAGCAGTTCTTC.

The chain employs TRBV4-3 and TRBJ1-2; tentative D call: TRBD1 (6 bases). The germline gives CDR1 LGHNA, CDR2 YSLEER. Trimming stripped 1 base from V and 2 bases from J, with 8 bases between. The CDR3 length is 14 residues. The chain's CDR3 is CASSQARGNYGYTF. The CDR3 region has the DNA TGCGCCAGCAGCCAAGCCAGGGGAAACTATGGCTACACCTTC.

The V and J genes are TRBV5-1 and TRBJ2-7; TRBD1 agrees at 7 bases. CDR3 length: 15 amino acids. Germline values: CDR1 SGHRS, CDR2 YFSETQ. V dropped 4 bases and J dropped 3; count of bases not matched to a gene: 10. CDR3 residues: CASSTRQGPYYEQYF. DNA for the CDR3: TGCGCCAGCAGCACTAGACAGGGCCCATACTACGAGCAGTACTTC.

This CDR3 reads CASSLGVRNNEQFF. DNA of the CDR3: TGTGCCAGCAGCTTAGGGGTCAGGAACAATGAGCAGTTCTTC. The rearrangement joins TRBV11-2 to TRBJ2-1; D ambiguous. Germline CDR1 SGHAT, CDR2 FQNNGV. The CDR3 runs to 14 residues. V shed 1 base and J shed 5 bases, with 9 bases lying between them.

The rearrangement uses TRBV21-1 and TRBJ1-5. TRBV21-1 is flagged as a pseudogene. The CDR3 has 21 amino acids. The CDR3 is CASSNQEGLGAGPYSNQPQHF. The CDR3 region has the DNA TGTGCCAGCAGCAACCAGGAGGGTTTAGGGGCAGGGCCATATAGCAATCAGCCCCAGCATTTT.

The genes are TRBV9 and TRBJ2-5; TRBD2 matches at 11 bases. J lost 1 base, V lost 4 bases, and 6 bases had no gene match. This CDR3 comprises 16 residues. Germline V gene lookup returns CDR1 SGDLS and CDR2 YYNGEE. The CDR3 region has the DNA TGTGCCAGCAGCTCCGGTAGCGGGGGGGGCCAAGAGACCCAGTACTTC. Translation: CASSSGSGGGQETQYF.

Only one count was recorded for this clone. V is TRBV18 and J is TRBJ2-7, with TRBD2 matching over 11 bases. The length of the CDR3 is 14 residues. Looked up from germline, CDR1 is KGHSH and CDR2 is LQKENI. Unmatched junction bases numbered 2, after V lost 0 bases and J lost 7 bases. The CDR3 spells CASSPPSSGGEQYF. The CDR3 nucleotides read TGTGCCAGCTCACCACCGTCTAGCGGGGGGGAGCAGTACTTC. The whole variable domain, filled in from reference TRBV18 and TRBJ2-7, reads NAGVMQNPRHLVRRRGQEARLRCSPMKGHSHVYWYRQLPEEGLKFMVYLQKENIIDESGMPKERFSAEFPKEGPSILRIQQVVRGDSAAYFCASSPPSSGGEQYFGPGTRLTVT.

This chain uses TRBV5-1 with TRBJ2-5; D may be TRBD2 (6 bases). V dropped 0 bases and J dropped 3 bases, with 12 bases sitting between them. The germline V gene has CDR1 SGHRS and CDR2 YFSETQ. CDR3 length: 15 residues. The CDR3 DNA reads as TGCGCCAGCAGCTTGGAAGCGGGCCCCGAAGAGACCCAGTACTTC. Amino acid sequence: CASSLEAGPEETQYF.

This clone appeared a single time. The chain links TRBV7-3 to TRBJ2-1, with 10 bases matching TRBD2. There are 16 residues in the CDR3. The trim removed 5 bases at V and 7 bases at J, leaving 11 bases unmatched. Germline values: CDR1 SGHTA, CDR2 FQGTGA. CDR3 residues: CASSLQLAGLRNEQFF. DNA for the CDR3: TGTGCCAGCAGCCTCCAACTAGCGGGGCTCAGGAATGAGCAGTTCTTC.

The J gene is TRBJ2-3, the V gene TRBV6-6; the match to TRBD2 covers 14 bases. J was trimmed by 6 bases and V by 6 bases; bases with no gene match: 5. The CDR3 contains 15 residues. The germline V gene has CDR1 MNHNY and CDR2 SVGAGI (reference sequence). This CDR3 is CASSLGLAGGDTQYF. The CDR3 bases are TGTGCCAGCAGCCTAGGACTAGCGGGGGGTGATACGCAGTATTTT.

The CDR3, as DNA: TGTGCCAGCAGTTCGAGATACGAGCAGTACTTC. This codes for CASSSRYEQYF. This chain joins TRBV6-5 and TRBJ2-5; D is undetermined. The tail of the sequence fits TRBJ2-7 better, so the J call may be wrong. This CDR3 is built from 11 residues. Germline values: CDR1 MNHEY, CDR2 SVGAGI.

The chain has TRBV7-3 and TRBJ1-1; D may be TRBD1 (5 bases). V was pared by 5 bases and J by 4 bases, with 14 bases between. Per the germline V gene, CDR1 is SGHTA and CDR2 is FQGTGA. CDR3 size: 14 residues. Written as DNA, the CDR3 is TGTGCCAGCAGCCCAAGCGGGGGAGGCACTGAAGCTTTCTTT. Translated, it gives CASSPSGGGTEAFF. Together with reference TRBV7-3 and TRBJ1-1, the CDR3 gives the full variable domain: GAGVSQTPSNKVTEKGKYVELRCDPISGHTALYWYRQSLGQGPEFLIYFQGTGAADDSGLPNDRFFAVRPEGSVSTLKIQRTERGDSAVYLCASSPSGGGTEAFFGQGTRLTVV.

This chain links TRBV7-3 with TRBJ2-1; 7 bases map to TRBD2. Germline V gene sequence: CDR1 SGHTA, CDR2 FQGTGA. CDR3 length equals 15 residues. The V and J ends lost 2 bases and 2 bases, in that order; junction bases with no gene match: 3. CDR3: CASSLGGSPYNEQFF. The DNA for the CDR3 is TGTGCCAGCAGCTTAGGCGGGAGCCCCTACAATGAGCAGTTCTTC.

This clone was seen a handful of times. This chain connects TRBV4-2 to TRBJ1-5; D unclear. This CDR3 is built from 18 residues. Per the germline V gene, CDR1 is LGHNA and CDR2 is YNFKEQ. Deletions cut 0 bases from V and 2 bases from J, with 17 bases between. This CDR3 is CASSQDGSGVLGNQPQHF. CDR3 nucleotide sequence: TGTGCCAGCAGCCAAGATGGCTCGGGAGTATTAGGCAATCAGCCCCAGCATTTT.

This chain connects TRBV27 to TRBJ2-5; D perhaps matches TRBD1 (6 bases). Trimming cost V 4 bases and J 4 bases, with 13 bases left between them. The germline V gene has CDR1 MNHEY and CDR2 SMNVEV (reference sequence). There are 14 residues in the CDR3. The CDR3 nucleotides are TGTGCCAGCAGTTCCTGGACAGAGCCAGAGACCCAGTACTTC. Translating it yields CASSSWTEPETQYF.